What follows are 6 T cell receptor beta chains derived from one specimen sequenced in a study of T cell responses to AZD1222 COVID-19 vaccine. This table comes from immunoSEQ multiplex PCR, and its TCRdb copy is limited to in-frame clones, with some not included. This sample carries 120,000 or so clones, more than 80% of them seen once, and the ten largest clones take around 3.3%. Here the sequenced sample was peripheral blood, taken on day 0 of AZD1222 vaccination. The receptors shown here come from an adult in good health.

V is TRBV5-1 and J is TRBJ2-3, with no clear D. The V end was cut by 4 bases, the J end by 0 bases, with 6 bases between. From germline, CDR1 is SGHRS and CDR2 YFSETQ. CDR3 length equals 13 residues. The CDR3, as DNA: TGCGCCAGCAGCCCCCTAAGCACAGATACGCAGTATTTT. Its translation: CASSPLSTDTQYF.

The chain employs TRBV2 and TRBJ2-2; D is uncertain. Trimming removed 8 bases at V and 4 bases at J, with 11 bases between. CDR1 is SNHLY, CDR2 FYNNEI, per germline. The CDR3 has 13 amino acids. The CDR3 coding sequence is TGTGCCAGCCCTCCGTGGCTCACCGGGGAGCTGTTTTTT. Protein: CASPPWLTGELFF.

The rearrangement uses TRBV10-1 and TRBJ2-6; tentatively, D is TRBD1 or TRBD2 (5 bases each). From germline, CDR1 is WNHNN and CDR2 SYGVQD (reference sequence). CDR3 size: 15 residues. V lost 7 bases and J lost 4, with 14 bases in between. This chain's CDR3 is CASTLPGDGANVLTF. The CDR3 nucleotides read TGCGCCAGCACCTTACCCGGGGACGGGGCCAACGTCCTGACTTTC.

The V and J genes are TRBV24-1 and TRBJ2-5; 9 bases align to TRBD1. This CDR3 contains 15 residues. CDR1 and CDR2 (germline): KGHDR, SFDVKD. The trim removed 4 bases at V and 5 bases at J, leaving 7 bases unmatched. CDR3 region: CATSEGTGRMETQYF. CDR3 in DNA: TGTGCCACCAGTGAGGGGACAGGGAGAATGGAGACCCAGTACTTC.

This chain uses TRBV5-1 with TRBJ2-3; D remains unclear. This CDR3 is 16 amino acids long. CDR1 is SGHRS and CDR2 is YFSETQ in the germline V gene. Trimming stripped 0 bases from V and 0 bases from J, with 11 bases between. The CDR3 DNA reads TGCGCCAGCAGCTTGGGCGGCGGAACTAGCACAGATACGCAGTATTTT. Its protein is CASSLGGGTSTDTQYF.

This sequence joins TRBV2 and TRBJ1-1, with D uncertain. Germline lookup yields CDR1 SNHLY and CDR2 FYNNEI. The CDR3 spans 13 residues. V was shortened by 8 bases and J by 4 bases, with 14 bases between the two germline ends. CDR3 nucleotides: TGTGCCAGCTTGAGGCTGGAGGGCACTGAAGCTTTCTTT. As protein: CASLRLEGTEAFF.